The clone carrying this T cell receptor beta chain has only a few counts. What it binds is unknown. TCRB transcripts that were expressed got sequenced, as all of the isolated RNA had been reverse transcribed. TCRdb's table, derived via immunoSEQ multiplex PCR, lists solely in-frame clones and lacks some. The sample includes about 360,000 clones, roughly 12% of them seen just once. V lost 2 bases to trimming and J lost 5 bases, with 9 bases between them. Germline CDR1 and CDR2: SNHLY and FYNNEI. This CDR3 is built from 13 residues. These data belong to a study of beta chain features in type 1 diabetes. Regarding the study as a whole: An over-representation of cells with high TCR expression could result from cDNA sequencing.

Every single donor gave one heparinised blood draw, and these averaged approximately 100 mL. The sequence derives from a man aged 18 to 35 in good health. The sequencing input was naive CD4+ T cells from blood. The V gene is TRBV2, the J gene TRBJ2-5; possible D gene TRBD1, 6 bases. This chain's CDR3 is CASSETGSETQYF. CDR3 nucleotide sequence: TGTGCCAGCAGTGAAACAGGGTCCGAGACCCAGTACTTC.